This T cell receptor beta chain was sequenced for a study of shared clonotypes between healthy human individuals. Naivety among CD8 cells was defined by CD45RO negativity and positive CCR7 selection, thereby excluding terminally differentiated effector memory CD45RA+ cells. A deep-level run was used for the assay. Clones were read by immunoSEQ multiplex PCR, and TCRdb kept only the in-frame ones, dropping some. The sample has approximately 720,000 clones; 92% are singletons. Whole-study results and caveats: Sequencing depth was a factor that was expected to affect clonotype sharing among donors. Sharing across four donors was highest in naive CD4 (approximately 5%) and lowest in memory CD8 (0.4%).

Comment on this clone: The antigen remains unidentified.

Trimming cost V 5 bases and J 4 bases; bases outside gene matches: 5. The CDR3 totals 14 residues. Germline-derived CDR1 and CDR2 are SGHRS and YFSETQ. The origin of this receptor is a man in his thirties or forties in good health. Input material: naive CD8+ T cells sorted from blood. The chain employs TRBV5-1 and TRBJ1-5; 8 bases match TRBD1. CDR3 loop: CASRPTGANQPQHF. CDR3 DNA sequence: TGCGCCAGCAGACCGACAGGGGCAAATCAGCCCCAGCATTTT.